The rows below give T cell receptor beta chains drawn from one sample of a study of blood T cell repertoires in COVID-19. The assay was immunoSEQ multiplex PCR, and TCRdb's table has in-frame clones only and misses some. The data hold approximately 90,000 clones, with 75% to 90% observed a single time. The sequenced sample consisted of peripheral blood. These receptor sequences come from a man in his fifties or sixties with acute or convalescent COVID-19. The CDR3 runs from the conserved cysteine through the conserved F or W. A D gene is named only where the DNA matches it firmly. Part of the rows lack a size; the others show once, few, many or a class for expanded clones.

TRBJ2-5,TRBD1,TRBV5-6,NA,TGTGCCAGCAGCGAGGCGGGACAGGGGAGTGTTTGGCAAGAGACCCAGTACTTC,CASSEAGQGSVWQETQYF
TRBJ2-3,TRBD2,TRBV5-4,NA,TGTGCCAGCAGCTCAGGACTAGCGGGGGGCACAGATACGCAGTATTTT,CASSSGLAGGTDTQYF
TRBJ2-7,TRBD2,TRBV4-1,few,TGCGCCAGCAGCCAAGAATGGACTAGTAGTGAGCAGTACTTC,CASSQEWTSSEQYF
TRBJ2-5,TRBD1,TRBV10-3,NA,TGTGCCATCAGTGAGTGGCAGGGGGTACAAGAGACCCAGTACTTC,CAISEWQGVQETQYF
TRBJ2-5,NA,TRBV7-7,NA,TGTGCCAGCAGCTCACAAGTGCAGGGATGGGAGACCCAGTACTTC,CASSSQVQGWETQYF
TRBJ2-7,TRBD1,TRBV12-5,once,TGTGCTAGTGGTTTATCGCAGGGGGCCGCCTACGAGCAGTACTTC,CASGLSQGAAYEQYF
TRBJ1-5,TRBD1,TRBV7-9,NA,TGTGCCAGCAGCTTATCGACCGGGACAGGCAGCAATCAGCCCCAGCATTTT,CASSLSTGTGSNQPQHF
TRBJ2-7,TRBD2,TRBV7-9,NA,TGTGCCAGCAGCTTGTACGGGGGGGGACCCTACGAGCAGTACTTC,CASSLYGGGPYEQYF
TRBJ1-4,NA,TRBV30,NA,TGTGCCTTCGGCCCAGGGGTTGAAAAACTGTTTTTT,CAFGPGVEKLFF
TRBJ1-3,TRBD1,TRBV4-2,NA,TGTGCCAGCAGCCAAGTCACAGGGGCTGGAAACACCATATATTTT,CASSQVTGAGNTIYF